The T cell receptor beta chain under discussion was sequenced for a study of blood T cell repertoires in COVID-19. Study-wide context: The study drew acute and convalescent COVID-19 samples from the United States, Italy and Spain. T cells, B-cell-depleted T cells, or PBMCs supplied cDNA or gDNA.

Trimming shortened V by 6 bases and J by 1 base, and 12 bases separated the two germline ends. From germline, CDR1 is MRHNA and CDR2 SNTAGT. The CDR3 loop spans 14 amino acids. The table lists this clone with a few counts. As processed by the authors: By means of reference gene primer amplification, nucleated cell counts were estimated. Repertoires were generated with immunoSEQ multiplex PCR, while TCRdb's copy carries only in-frame clones and drops some. Clone size and V and J calls were adopted from that table, with D and trimming inferred from the DNA. The sample has fewer than 400,000 clones, about 85% seen once.

This clonotype was obtained from a woman younger than 30 with acute or convalescent COVID-19. The genes are TRBV6-4 and TRBJ1-1, with a tentative D call TRBD1 (5 bases). Sequences were obtained from peripheral blood. DNA for the CDR3: TGTGCCAGCAGGAAATCACAGGCGAACACTGAAGCTTTCTTT. The encoded protein is CASRKSQANTEAFF.